The 22 T cell receptor beta chains in this list originate from one sample, sequenced in a study of blood T cells in healthy people across ages. Primed by a sample-barcoded 5' primer and a J-beta primer mix, a second PCR proceeded for roughly 6 to 12 cycles. TCRdb re-analysed the 5' RACE reads in MiXCR, keeping a single row per CDR3 protein. The sample carries fewer than 2,000,000 distinct CDR3 sequences, almost 35% recorded once. The specimen was blood. These TCRs come from a woman aged 25 to 39 in good health.

Only a few counts were recorded for this clonotype. The rearrangement uses TRBV3-1 and TRBJ1-2; D is unresolved. The CDR3 loop spans 15 amino acids. V was shortened by 0 bases and J by 3 bases, with 11 bases between the two germline ends. CDR1 is LGHDT and CDR2 is YNNKEL in the germline V gene (reference sequence). CDR3 bases: TGTGCCAGCAGCCAAGATCTTGCGGGCTACTATGGCTACACCTTC. Protein product: CASSQDLAGYYGYTF. Variable domain in full (rest from reference TRBV3-1 and TRBJ1-2): DTAVSQTPKYLVTQMGNDKSIKCEQNLGHDTMYWYKQDSKKFLKIMFSYNNKELIINETVPNRFSPKSPDKAHLNLHINSLELGDSAVYFCASSQDLAGYYGYTFGSGTRLTVV.

V gene TRBV4-1 combines with J gene TRBJ2-7; no firm D call. Germline-derived CDR1 and CDR2 are MGHRA and YSYEKL. The V end was cut by 2 bases, the J end by 0 bases, with 14 bases between. There are 16 residues in the CDR3. The CDR3 is CASSQWTIPYSYEQYF. CDR3 DNA: TGCGCCAGCAGCCAATGGACGATACCTTACTCCTACGAGCAGTACTTC.

There are a few counts of this clonotype. This chain joins TRBV5-1 and TRBJ2-7; 8 bases are shared with TRBD2. This CDR3 is built from 15 residues. V was clipped by 0 bases and J by 3 bases; unmatched bases: 5. Germline CDR1 SGHRS, CDR2 YFSETQ. The CDR3 here is CASSLGGAGGYEQYF. For the CDR3, the DNA is TGCGCCAGCAGCTTGGGCGGGGCGGGAGGCTACGAGCAGTACTTC.

The genes are TRBV6-1 and TRBJ1-1; weak D call: TRBD1 (6 bases). The CDR3 runs to 15 residues. Trimming left V 4 bases short and J 1 base short, with 13 bases between. Germline CDR1 MNHNS, CDR2 SASEGT. The CDR3 here is CASSVAGTKNTEAFF. The CDR3 DNA is TGTGCCAGCAGTGTTGCCGGGACAAAGAACACTGAAGCTTTCTTT.

This clonotype was recorded only once. V is TRBV5-6 and J is TRBJ2-3; a possible D gene is TRBD1 (5 bases). CDR1 and CDR2 from the germline V gene are SGHDT and YYEEEE. Trimming left V 0 bases short and J 2 bases short, with 10 bases between. The length of the CDR3 is 15 residues. The CDR3 region has the DNA TGTGCCAGCAGCTTGGCCAGGGTAGTCACAGATACGCAGTATTTT. Translation: CASSLARVVTDTQYF.

There are a few counts of this clonotype. The chain combines TRBV5-5 with TRBJ2-3, with D perhaps TRBD1 (5 bases). Germline-derived CDR1 and CDR2 are SGHKS and YYEKEE (reference sequence). The ends were cut back, 0 bases at V and 0 bases at J, with 11 bases in the middle. The CDR3 has 16 residues. CDR3 amino acids: CASSLELGASTDTQYF. The CDR3, as DNA: TGTGCCAGCAGCTTGGAGTTAGGGGCTAGCACAGATACGCAGTATTTT.

The sample holds a few counts of this clonotype. V and J are TRBV5-1 and TRBJ2-3, with D tentatively TRBD1 or TRBD2 (5 bases each). The CDR3 is 16 amino acids. Germline values: CDR1 SGHRS, CDR2 YFSETQ. The V and J ends lost 0 bases and 2 bases respectively, with 13 bases between them. The CDR3 DNA reads as TGCGCCAGCAGCTTGGATCCAGGGACCTACACAGATACGCAGTATTTT. Encoded protein: CASSLDPGTYTDTQYF.

The chain is built from TRBV14 and TRBJ2-7; tentatively, D is TRBD1 or TRBD2 (7 bases each). The CDR3 extends over 18 amino acids. The V end lost 4 bases, the J end lost 2 bases, and 24 bases lay between the germline ends. The germline V gene has CDR1 SGHDN and CDR2 FVKESK. CDR3 sequence reads: CASSRRSQGGGLPYEQYF. CDR3 coding DNA: TGTGCCAGCAGCCGCAGAAGCCAGGGGGGGGGATTGCCCTACGAGCAGTACTTC.

About this clonotype itself: At one boundary the junction diverges from the germline segment, which might be a read error. The chain couples TRBV5-1 to TRBJ2-3, with TRBD2 identical over 12 bases. The CDR3 spans 15 residues. The germline gives CDR1 SGHRS, CDR2 YFSETQ. CDR3 region: CAGSPASGGADTQYF. The CDR3 bases are TGCGCCGGCAGCCCCGCTAGCGGGGGGGCAGATACGCAGTATTTT.

This clonotype came up a few times. CDR3 residues: CASSLPHRTGEVVRGYTF. CDR3 nucleotide sequence: TGTGCCAGCAGCTTACCGCATAGGACAGGGGAGGTCGTGCGGGGCTACACCTTC. The chain recombines TRBV7-6 with TRBJ1-2; 9 bases line up with TRBD1. Trimming at V came to 2 bases and at J to 8 bases, leaving 18 bases not matched to a gene. Looked up from germline, CDR1 is SGHVS and CDR2 is FNYEAQ. This CDR3 comprises 18 residues.

The chain employs TRBV19 and TRBJ2-5, with 12 bases lining up with TRBD2. Germline lookup yields CDR1 LNHDA and CDR2 SQIVND (reference sequence). The V and J ends lost 5 bases and 4 bases, in that order; junction bases with no gene match: 2. CDR3 size: 14 residues. The CDR3 is CASSRTSGIETQYF. CDR3 nucleotide sequence: TGTGCCAGTAGTCGGACTAGCGGGATAGAGACCCAGTACTTC.

This clonotype was seen only a few times. The chain carries TRBV20-1 and TRBJ2-1; no definite D call. The CDR3 totals 14 residues. V lost 2 bases and J 1 base, leaving 9 bases between the germline ends. Germline CDR1 and CDR2: DFQATT and SNEGSKA (reference sequence). The CDR3 DNA is TGCAGTGCTAGATTTAAGGATTCCTACAATGAGCAGTTCTTC. Its translation: CSARFKDSYNEQFF.

The chain carries TRBV10-3 and TRBJ1-3; D unclear. The CDR3 contains 13 residues. V lost 8 bases and J lost 0, with 8 bases in between. CDR1 ENHRY and CDR2 SYGVKD come from the germline V gene. In DNA form, the CDR3 reads TGTGCCATCTTCTGGCACTCTGGAAACACCATATATTTT. It encodes CAIFWHSGNTIYF.

This clonotype was observed a handful of times. The chain recombines TRBV18 with TRBJ2-7; a possible D gene is TRBD2 (5 bases). This CDR3 is built from 13 residues. V was cut by 1 base and J by 3 bases, with 7 bases left in between. Per the germline V gene, CDR1 is KGHSH and CDR2 is LQKENI. CDR3 nucleotide sequence: TGTGCCAGCTCACCACAGAGGGACTACGAGCAGTACTTC. Translated, it gives CASSPQRDYEQYF. Filled out from reference TRBV18 and TRBJ2-7, the complete variable domain reads NAGVMQNPRHLVRRRGQEARLRCSPMKGHSHVYWYRQLPEEGLKFMVYLQKENIIDESGMPKERFSAEFPKEGPSILRIQQVVRGDSAAYFCASSPQRDYEQYFGPGTRLTVT.

Of note for this clonotype: An end of the junction differs from the germline gene, which may be a read error. The chain combines TRBV6-6 with TRBJ2-5; D is unresolved. Near its end, the DNA agrees better with TRBJ2-7, so the J call may be wrong. Germline V lookup: CDR1 MNHNY, CDR2 SVGAGI (reference sequence). CDR3 length: 13 residues. CDR3 DNA: TGTGTCAGCAGTTACTCGATCGGTTCCGAGCAGTACTTC. This sequence encodes CVSSYSIGSEQYF.

The chain combines TRBV5-5 with TRBJ2-6, with D perhaps being TRBD1 or TRBD2 (7 bases each). CDR1 SGHKS and CDR2 YYEKEE come from the germline V gene (reference sequence). The CDR3 covers 15 residues. Trimming shortened V by 6 bases and J by 0 bases, and 10 bases separated the two germline ends. CDR3 in DNA: TGTGCCAGCATCAGGGGGGGCTCTGGGGCCAACGTCCTGACTTTC. Protein sequence: CASIRGGSGANVLTF.

The chain employs TRBV30 and TRBJ2-3; the D gene could be TRBD1 or TRBD2 (6 bases each). V gave up 7 bases and J gave up 4 bases, with 21 bases separating them. The CDR3 consists of 15 residues. The germline V gene encodes CDR1 GTSNPN and CDR2 SVGIG (reference sequence). In DNA form, the CDR3 reads TGTGCCTTCGTCGGCGGGACACCATCGGCAGATACGCAGTATTTT. Protein product: CAFVGGTPSADTQYF.

The V gene is TRBV12-3 or TRBV12-4, the J gene TRBJ2-1; 10 bases fit TRBD2. The CDR3 has 14 amino acids. The V gene end was trimmed by 7 bases and the J gene end by 8 bases; junction bases not matched to a gene: 8. The CDR3 DNA follows: TGTGCCAGCACCCCGGGACTAGCGAATGATGAGCAGTTCTTC. Translating gives CASTPGLANDEQFF.

This clonotype was detected only once. J is TRBJ2-2 and V is TRBV15; weak D call: TRBD1 (6 bases). The CDR3 is made up of 15 amino acids. Trimming took off 7 bases at V and 0 bases at J, with 12 bases between the two ends. Germline V lookup: CDR1 LNHNV, CDR2 YYDKDF (reference sequence). DNA of the CDR3: TGTGCCACCAACCCGGGACATCCGAACACCGGGGAGCTGTTTTTT. Translating it yields CATNPGHPNTGELFF. The full variable domain, its missing parts supplied by reference TRBV15 and TRBJ2-2, is DAMVIQNPRYQVTQFGKPVTLSCSQTLNHNVMYWYQQKSSQAPKLLFHYYDKDFNNEADTPDNFQSRRPNTSFCFLDIRSPGLGDTAMYLCATNPGHPNTGELFFGEGSRLTVL.

Many counts were recorded for this clonotype. The J gene is TRBJ2-5, the V gene TRBV4-1; 7 nucleotides match TRBD2. With V trimmed by 4 bases and J by 3 bases, 2 bases remained unmatched. Germline-derived CDR1 and CDR2 are MGHRA and YSYEKL. The CDR3 runs 13 residues. This chain's CDR3 is CASSPSGEETQYF. The CDR3, as DNA: TGCGCCAGCAGCCCGAGCGGGGAAGAGACCCAGTACTTC.

This chain joins TRBV30 and TRBJ2-3; 12 nucleotides match TRBD2. Trimming took 1 base from V and 4 from J; bases not matched to a gene: 0. Germline V gene lookup returns CDR1 GTSNPN and CDR2 SVGIG (reference sequence). The CDR3 is 14 residues long. DNA of the CDR3: TGTGCCTGGAGTGGACTAGCGGGAGCAGATACGCAGTATTTT. Amino acids: CAWSGLAGADTQYF.

V gene TRBV9 combines with J gene TRBJ2-3, with D perhaps given as TRBD1 or TRBD2 (6 bases each). CDR1 is SGDLS, CDR2 YYNGEE, per germline. Trimming removed 1 base at V and 0 bases at J, with 12 bases between. The CDR3 consists of 16 residues. For the CDR3, the DNA is TGTGCCAGCAGCGTAATGGGCGGGACAAGCACAGATACGCAGTATTTT. This gives the protein CASSVMGGTSTDTQYF. Complete variable domain (other parts from reference TRBV9 and TRBJ2-3): DSGVTQTPKHLITATGQRVTLRCSPRSGDLSVYWYQQSLDQGLQFLIQYYNGEERAKGNILERFSAQQFPDLHSELNLSSLELGDSALYFCASSVMGGTSTDTQYFGPGTRLTVL.